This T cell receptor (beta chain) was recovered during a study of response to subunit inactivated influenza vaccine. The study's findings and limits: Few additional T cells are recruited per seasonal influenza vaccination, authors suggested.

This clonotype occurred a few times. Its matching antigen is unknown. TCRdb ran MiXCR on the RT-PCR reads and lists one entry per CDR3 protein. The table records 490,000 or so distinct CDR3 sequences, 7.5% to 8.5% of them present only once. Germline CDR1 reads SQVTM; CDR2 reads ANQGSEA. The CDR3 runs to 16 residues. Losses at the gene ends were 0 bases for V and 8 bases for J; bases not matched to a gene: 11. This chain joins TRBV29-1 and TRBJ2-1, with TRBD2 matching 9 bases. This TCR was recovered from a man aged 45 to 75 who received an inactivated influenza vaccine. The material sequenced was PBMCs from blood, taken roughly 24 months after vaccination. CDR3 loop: CSVEDPASGKFYEQFF. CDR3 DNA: TGCAGCGTTGAAGATCCTGCTAGCGGGAAGTTCTATGAGCAGTTCTTC.